This TCR beta chain is drawn from a study of cytomegalovirus exposure and HLA in healthy donors. The overall study: The Caucasian-associated ancestry cluster held under 90% of approximately 400 genotyped donors.

As regards this clone: Its matching antigen is unknown.

The study, taken as a whole, reports: The authors excluded some V segments, including TRBV6-2 and TRBV6-3, as indistinguishable.

The PCR ran on 60 Vbeta and 13 Jbeta primers. Sequencing used immunoSEQ multiplex PCR; TCRdb keeps in-frame clones, though not all of them. The repertoire holds more than 200,000 clones, around three quarters seen once, with roughly a sixth in the top ten. The donors (healthy individuals) were bone marrow donors. V shed 5 bases and J shed 2 bases, with 9 bases lying between them. This CDR3 contains 13 residues. CDR1 and CDR2 (germline): KGHSH, LQKENI. This TCR derives from a man aged 40-49 years in good health and CMV-seronegative. The sequenced sample consisted of PBMCs. The chain has TRBV18 and TRBJ1-1; no reliable D call. The CDR3 sequence: CASSSTPNTEAFF. CDR3 DNA sequence: TGTGCCAGCTCATCCACACCAAACACTGAAGCTTTCTTT.